This T cell receptor beta chain emerged from a study of blood T cell repertoires in COVID-19. At the level of the study: Specimens from acute and convalescent COVID-19 originated in the United States, Italy and Spain. Nucleic acid was either cDNA or gDNA, and it came from T cells, B-cell-depleted T cells, or PBMCs.

Per the authors' pipeline: Amplification of reference gene primers provided the estimated nucleated cell counts. Repertoires were generated with immunoSEQ multiplex PCR, while TCRdb's copy carries only in-frame clones and drops some. V, J and clone size are taken as reported in that table, and D and trimming were inferred from the DNA itself. Here the sample spans more than 85,000 clones, about 81% being singletons. The germline V gene has CDR1 MNHEY and CDR2 SVGAGI. CDR3 length equals 15 residues. The V end was cut by 10 bases, the J end by 4 bases, with 19 bases between. The material sequenced was peripheral blood. The chain links TRBV6-5 to TRBJ2-2; D is unresolved. The sequence derives from a man aged 80 or over with acute or convalescent COVID-19. DNA of the CDR3: TGTGCCACCTTGAGGTTGCTTGGCGGCACCGGGGAGCTGTTTTTT. This gives the protein CATLRLLGGTGELFF.